This is a list of T cell receptor beta chains from one sample in a study of T cell responses to AZD1222 COVID-19 vaccine. The data were produced by immunoSEQ multiplex PCR, yet TCRdb's version contains in-frame clones alone and is incomplete. Counted here are under 200,000 clones, approximately 94% occurring once; the ten biggest clones make up around 3.6%. Source: peripheral blood, taken 28 days after the second dose of the MenACWY control vaccine. The receptors shown here come from an adult who received the MenACWY meningococcal vaccine as a control. The CDR3 runs from the conserved cysteine through the conserved F or W. A D gene is named only where the DNA matches it firmly. Only some rows state a clone size, as once, few, many or a class for expanded clones.

J: TRBJ1-1
V: TRBV24-1
size: .
D: .
DNA: TGTGCCACCAGGGGGACCGCCCCGAACACTGAAGCTTTCTTT
CDR3: CATRGTAPNTEAFF

J: TRBJ1-1
V: TRBV7-2
size: .
D: TRBD1
DNA: TGTGCCAGCAGCTTAAGGACAGGCGGATGGGATGGAGCTTTCTTT
CDR3: CASSLRTGGWDGAFF

J: TRBJ1-2
V: TRBV10-1
size: .
D: TRBD1
DNA: TGCGCCAGCAGTGAGTTTAAGGGGGCGGATGGCTACACCTTC
CDR3: CASSEFKGADGYTF

J: TRBJ2-5
V: TRBV18
size: .
D: .
DNA: TGTGCCAGCTACCCGACAGCCCAAGAGACCCAGTACTTC
CDR3: CASYPTAQETQYF

J: TRBJ2-3
V: TRBV7-9
size: .
D: .
DNA: TGTGCCAGCCCTAAGGGGGAGCCTAGTCGCACAGATACGCAGTATTTT
CDR3: CASPKGEPSRTDTQYF

J: TRBJ2-6
V: TRBV2
size: .
D: .
DNA: TGTGCCGGACAATCTGGGGCCAACGTCCTGACTTTC
CDR3: CAGQSGANVLTF

J: TRBJ2-1
V: TRBV10-3
size: .
D: TRBD1
DNA: TGTGCCGCGACAGGGGTTGGCAATGAGCAGTTCTTC
CDR3: CAATGVGNEQFF

J: TRBJ2-7
V: TRBV10-3
size: .
D: TRBD2
DNA: TGTGCCATCGCTGTGGAATGGGAGGGACACGAGCAGTACTTC
CDR3: CAIAVEWEGHEQYF

J: TRBJ1-5
V: TRBV27
size: .
D: .
DNA: TGTGCCAGCAGTCCCCAGGGACCCGATCAGCCCCAGCATTTT
CDR3: CASSPQGPDQPQHF

J: TRBJ1-2
V: TRBV24-1
size: .
D: .
DNA: TGTGCCACCAGTGGTACAGGGTACAGCTATGGCTACACCTTC
CDR3: CATSGTGYSYGYTF

J: TRBJ1-5
V: TRBV18
size: .
D: .
DNA: TGTGCCAGCTCACCAGAGGGTTTCCAGCCCCAGCATTTT
CDR3: CASSPEGFQPQHF

J: TRBJ2-7
V: TRBV11-2
size: .
D: TRBD1
DNA: TGTGCCAGCAGCTTACAGGGGGCGCAGCCTTACGAGCAGTACTTC
CDR3: CASSLQGAQPYEQYF

J: TRBJ1-4
V: TRBV19
size: few
D: .
DNA: TGTGCCAGTAGTATTGCTTCAGACCATGAAAAACTGTTTTTT
CDR3: CASSIASDHEKLFF

J: TRBJ2-1
V: TRBV6-5
size: .
D: TRBD2
DNA: TGTGCCAGCAGTTACTCGATACTAGCGGGTGGAAATGAGCAGTTCTTC
CDR3: CASSYSILAGGNEQFF

J: TRBJ2-1
V: TRBV6-4
size: .
D: TRBD2
DNA: TGTGCCAGCAGCCTAGGACTAGCGGGAGTCAATGAGCAGTTCTTC
CDR3: CASSLGLAGVNEQFF

J: TRBJ2-7
V: TRBV28
size: .
D: TRBD2
DNA: TGTGCCAGCAGTTTGAGACTAGCGGGAGCTTACGAGCAGTACTTC
CDR3: CASSLRLAGAYEQYF

J: TRBJ2-5
V: TRBV28
size: .
D: TRBD1
DNA: TGTGCCAGCAGTTTCACACGGGGACAGGCGCAAGAGACCCAGTACTTC
CDR3: CASSFTRGQAQETQYF

J: TRBJ2-7
V: TRBV3-1/TRBV3-2
size: once
D: .
DNA: TGTGCCAGCAGCCAAGATTCGGGGAGAGGCTACGAGCAGTACTTC
CDR3: CASSQDSGRGYEQYF

J: TRBJ1-1
V: TRBV9
size: .
D: .
DNA: TGTGCCAGCAGCGGCCCTGAATGGGTAGGCACTGAAGCTTTCTTT
CDR3: CASSGPEWVGTEAFF

J: TRBJ1-2
V: TRBV4-3
size: .
D: .
DNA: TGCGCCAGCAGCCAACAAAGTTGGACAGCCGAAGGCTACACCTTC
CDR3: CASSQQSWTAEGYTF

J: TRBJ2-1
V: TRBV5-4
size: .
D: .
DNA: TGTGCCAGCAGCTCTCCCTCCTACAATGAGCAGTTCTTC
CDR3: CASSSPSYNEQFF

J: TRBJ1-4
V: TRBV2
size: .
D: .
DNA: TGTGCCAGCAGCCTTAAGGAAAAACTGTTTTTT
CDR3: CASSLKEKLFF

J: TRBJ1-4
V: TRBV6-1
size: once
D: .
DNA: TGTGCCAGCAGTGAGAGGGGGGACCACACCAATGAAAAACTGTTTTTT
CDR3: CASSERGDHTNEKLFF

J: TRBJ2-1
V: TRBV3-1/TRBV3-2
size: .
D: .
DNA: TGTGCCAGCAGCCAACGAACCCCTCCACAGGGAACCCGGTTGAATGAGCAGTTCTTC
CDR3: CASSQRTPPQGTRLNEQFF

J: TRBJ1-5
V: TRBV21-1
size: .
D: .
DNA: TGTGCCAGCAGCAAAAACCAAAGCGAGGATCAGCCCCAGCATTTT
CDR3: CASSKNQSEDQPQHF

J: TRBJ2-2
V: TRBV13
size: .
D: .
DNA: TGTGCCAGCAGCTTAGATGGGCCTAACACCGGGGAGCTGTTTTTT
CDR3: CASSLDGPNTGELFF

J: TRBJ1-2
V: TRBV28
size: .
D: TRBD1
DNA: TGTGCCAGCGGACAGGGGGAGGTCTATGGCTACACCTTC
CDR3: CASGQGEVYGYTF

J: TRBJ2-5
V: TRBV6-1
size: .
D: .
DNA: TGTGCCAGCAGTGAAAGGGGCCGGGGGCGGCAGACCCAGTACTTC
CDR3: CASSERGRGRQTQYF

J: TRBJ1-3
V: TRBV28
size: .
D: .
DNA: TGTGCCAGCAGTTTAAGAGGGGTCCTGCCTGGAAACACCATATATTTT
CDR3: CASSLRGVLPGNTIYF

J: TRBJ2-7
V: TRBV2
size: .
D: .
DNA: TGTGCCAGCAGTGAATCAGTCTACGAGCAGTACTTC
CDR3: CASSESVYEQYF

J: TRBJ1-6
V: TRBV10-3
size: .
D: .
DNA: TGTGCCACCGGGACCGGTGCCAGATCACCCCTCCACTTT
CDR3: CATGTGARSPLHF

J: TRBJ2-3
V: TRBV14
size: .
D: .
DNA: TGTGCCAGCAGCCAACCTACCCGGAACAGGATCACAGATACGCAGTATTTT
CDR3: CASSQPTRNRITDTQYF

J: TRBJ1-1
V: TRBV19
size: .
D: .
DNA: TGTGCCAGCGCCCCCTCGGGACGGTCCACTGAAGCTTTCTTT
CDR3: CASAPSGRSTEAFF

J: TRBJ1-4
V: TRBV16
size: .
D: .
DNA: TGTGCCAGCAGCCTCCCCCTCCTTGGGCCAATTGAAAAACTGTTTTTT
CDR3: CASSLPLLGPIEKLFF

J: TRBJ2-7
V: TRBV5-1
size: .
D: .
DNA: TGCGCCAGCAGCTCAGACGGGGGTTACGAGCAGTACTTC
CDR3: CASSSDGGYEQYF

J: TRBJ2-1
V: TRBV6-5
size: .
D: TRBD1
DNA: TGTGCCAGCAGTTCGTCGGGACAGTTTTTCAATGAGCAGTTCTTC
CDR3: CASSSSGQFFNEQFF